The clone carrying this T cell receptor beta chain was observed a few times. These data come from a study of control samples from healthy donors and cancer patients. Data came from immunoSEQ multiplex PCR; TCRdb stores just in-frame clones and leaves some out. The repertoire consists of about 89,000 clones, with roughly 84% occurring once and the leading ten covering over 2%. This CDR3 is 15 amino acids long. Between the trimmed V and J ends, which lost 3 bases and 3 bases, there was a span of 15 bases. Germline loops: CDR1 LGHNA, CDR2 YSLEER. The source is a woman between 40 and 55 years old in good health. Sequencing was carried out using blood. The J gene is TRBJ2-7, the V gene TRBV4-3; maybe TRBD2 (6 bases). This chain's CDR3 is CASSQAWGLHYEQYF. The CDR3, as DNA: TGCGCCAGCAGCCAGGCTTGGGGACTTCACTACGAGCAGTACTTC.